This T cell receptor (beta chain) is drawn from a study of graft-versus-host responses after intestinal transplantation. Grafts had their tissue processed, releasing intraepithelial and lamina propria lymphocytes. Libraries were prepared by immunoSEQ multiplex PCR; TCRdb keeps only in-frame clonotypes and omits some of them. In the table there are 3,000 to 4,000 clones, 72% of which are singletons. Sequenced here: ileum tissue, sampled 1018 days after intestinal transplantation. This receptor was identified in a human patient who received an intestinal transplant, so some T cells may come from the graft donor.

In DNA, the CDR3 is TGTGCCTGGCACCCTAAACAGGGGCGAAATTCACCCCTCCACTTT. This encodes CAWHPKQGRNSPLHF. V is TRBV30 and J is TRBJ1-6, with 7 bases identical to TRBD1. V lost 5 bases to trimming and J lost 7 bases; unmatched junction nucleotides: 11. The CDR3 is 15 amino acids. Germline values: CDR1 GTSNPN, CDR2 SVGIG (reference sequence).